This TCR beta chain originates from a study of T cells after yellow fever vaccination. The germline V gene encodes CDR1 SGHRS and CDR2 YFSETQ. Trimming cost V 0 bases and J 0 bases, with 9 bases left between them. The CDR3 loop spans 15 amino acids. This clonotype was counted a few times. MiXCR was run by TCRdb on the 5' RACE reads, yielding one entry per CDR3 protein. The table includes 100,000 to 150,000 distinct CDR3 sequences, approximately 14% detected once. J is TRBJ1-1 and V is TRBV5-1, with unresolved D. The sequences come from CD8+ T cells sorted from PBMCs, collected 5 days after the yellow fever booster vaccination. The sequence came from a man aged 18 to 29 who received the YFV17D yellow fever vaccine. The CDR3 is CASSLGRGVNTEAFF. CDR3 nucleotides: TGCGCCAGCAGCTTGGGGCGGGGAGTGAACACTGAAGCTTTCTTT.